These T cell receptor beta chains were read from a single sample in a study of cytomegalovirus exposure and HLA in healthy donors. Profiling relied on immunoSEQ multiplex PCR, and the TCRdb table lists in-frame clones only, not all of them. The data hold roughly 100,000 clones, with around 86% observed a single time. The sample taken for sequencing was PBMCs. Receptor source: a woman between 18 and 29 years old in good health and CMV-seropositive. Both conserved end residues are part of each CDR3. D genes are given only for firm matches. Not every row has a clone size; where given, it reads once, few, many or a size class.

V	size	D	J	DNA	CDR3
TRBV15	NA	NA	TRBJ2-6	TGTGCCACCAGCAGAGGGCATCGGGCTGGGGCCAACGTCCTGACTTTC	CATSRGHRAGANVLTF
TRBV5-1	NA	TRBD2	TRBJ2-5	TGCGCCAGCAGCTGGACTAGCGGGCCTCAAGAGACCCAGTACTTC	CASSWTSGPQETQYF
TRBV5-4	NA	NA	TRBJ1-1	TGTGCCAGCAGCCCCGACGGGGGGCGCGGGTCTGAAGCTTTCTTT	CASSPDGGRGSEAFF
TRBV9	NA	NA	TRBJ2-7	TGTGCCAGCAGCGCCGGAGACGGCTACGAGCAGTACTTC	CASSAGDGYEQYF
TRBV6-5	once	TRBD1	TRBJ2-4	TGTGCCAGCAGTTATACTAGGAGGACAGGGAAAAACATTCAGTACTTC	CASSYTRRTGKNIQYF
TRBV5-4	NA	TRBD1	TRBJ2-7	TGTGCCAGCAGACGAGAACAGGGGGCGCGGGAGCAGTACTTC	CASRREQGAREQYF
TRBV7-8	NA	NA	TRBJ1-4	TGTGCCAGCAGCTTGGCGGTAAATGAAAAACTGTTTTTT	CASSLAVNEKLFF
TRBV9	few	NA	TRBJ1-1	TGTGCCAGCAGCGTAGACCTTCCGGGGGGGATGAACACTGAAGCTTTCTTT	CASSVDLPGGMNTEAFF
TRBV4-2	few	TRBD2	TRBJ2-1	TGTGCCAGCAGCCCCAGGCCCGGAACAGATAGCGGGAGTGCCTACAATGAGCAGTTCTTC	CASSPRPGTDSGSAYNEQFF
TRBV11-2	NA	TRBD2	TRBJ2-1	TGTGCCAGCAGCCCGGCAACTAGCGGGATCCACAATGAGCAGTTCTTC	CASSPATSGIHNEQFF
TRBV9	NA	TRBD1	TRBJ1-4	TGTGCCAGCAGCGTAGAGGGACAGAGAAATGAAAAACTGTTTTTT	CASSVEGQRNEKLFF
TRBV27	NA	TRBD1	TRBJ2-1	TGTGCCAGCAGTTTATGGGGACAGGGGGACAATGAGCAGTTCTTC	CASSLWGQGDNEQFF
TRBV5-1	NA	NA	TRBJ2-2	TGCGCCAGCAGCTTGGACGGGTACACCGGGGAGCTGTTTTTT	CASSLDGYTGELFF
TRBV6-1	NA	NA	TRBJ2-2	TGTGCCAGCAGTGGGCGGGGATTGAACACCGGGGAGCTGTTTTTT	CASSGRGLNTGELFF
TRBV19	once	NA	TRBJ1-5	TGTGCCAGTAGGCCGAGGGGGGGCCTTACCAATCAGCCCCAGCATTTT	CASRPRGGLTNQPQHF
TRBV10-2	NA	NA	TRBJ2-5	TGCGCCAGCAGTGCCAGCCAAGAGACCCAGTACTTC	CASSASQETQYF
TRBV12-5	NA	NA	TRBJ2-7	TGTGCTAGTGGTTTGGCCCATACAGCCAACTACGAGCAGTACTTC	CASGLAHTANYEQYF
TRBV28	NA	NA	TRBJ2-3	TGTGCCAGCAGTTTTTCGGTGGGCACAGATACGCAGTATTTT	CASSFSVGTDTQYF
TRBV5-1	NA	TRBD1	TRBJ2-5	TGCGCCAGCAGCCAGGACAGGTTCCAAGAGACCCAGTACTTC	CASSQDRFQETQYF
TRBV29-1	NA	NA	TRBJ2-1	TGCAGCGTGGGGGTCGGGGGCTCCTACAATGAGCAGTTCTTC	CSVGVGGSYNEQFF
TRBV6-6	NA	NA	TRBJ1-6	TGTGCCAGCAGCCCGACCGTCGGGGGGCGTATTATTCCCCTCCACTTT	CASSPTVGGRIIPLHF
TRBV27	NA	TRBD2	TRBJ2-1	TGTGCCAGCAGCCCCGGGACTAGCGGTTACAATGAGCAGTTCTTC	CASSPGTSGYNEQFF
TRBV30	once	NA	TRBJ1-1	TGTGCCTGGGCTCGGACAGCCGGAACTGAAGCTTTCTTT	CAWARTAGTEAFF
TRBV7-9	NA	TRBD1	TRBJ1-5	TGTGCCAGCAGCTTAGGAGGAAGACAGGGGATCAGCAATCAGCCCCAGCATTTT	CASSLGGRQGISNQPQHF
TRBV28	NA	NA	TRBJ2-2	TGTGCCAGCAGTTTAGGGTGGGCCATATACACCGGGGAGCTGTTTTTT	CASSLGWAIYTGELFF
TRBV4-1	NA	TRBD1	TRBJ1-2	TGCGCCAGCAGCTCCGGAGGGGGCAAAAACCCCTATGGCTACACCTTC	CASSSGGGKNPYGYTF
TRBV4-1	NA	NA	TRBJ1-6	TGCGCCAGCAGCCAAGTTCCACAGGGAAGTGGGAATTCACCCCTCCACTTT	CASSQVPQGSGNSPLHF